The 21 T cell receptor beta chains listed next were all sequenced from one sample in a study of cytomegalovirus exposure and HLA in healthy donors. The PCR contained 60 Vbeta and 13 Jbeta primers. Clones were sequenced by immunoSEQ multiplex PCR, and TCRdb holds only the in-frame ones, with some missing. Of about 160,000 clones listed, around 82% were seen once; the top ten hold 9.5% to 12%. The sequenced sample was PBMCs. Receptor source: a man aged 50-59 years in good health and CMV-seropositive.

The rearrangement links TRBV27 to TRBJ2-7; 10 nucleotides align to TRBD1. The V and J ends lost 8 bases and 3 bases, in that order; junction bases with no gene match: 10. Germline CDR1 is MNHEY and CDR2 is SMNVEV (reference sequence). This CDR3 region has 15 residues. In DNA form, the CDR3 reads TGTGCCAGCGGTTCGCGACAGGGGGCTCTCTACGAGCAGTACTTC. Translated: CASGSRQGALYEQYF.

The V and J genes are TRBV27 and TRBJ2-4; 11 bases are a match to TRBD1. The CDR3 length is 16 residues. Germline V gene lookup returns CDR1 MNHEY and CDR2 SMNVEV (reference sequence). V was clipped by 6 bases and J by 3 bases; unmatched bases: 7. CDR3 protein: CASSTRDRGIKNIQYF. Here the CDR3 DNA reads TGTGCCAGCAGCACCCGGGACAGGGGGATCAAAAACATTCAGTACTTC.

The chain uses TRBV5-1 and TRBJ2-2; D is perhaps TRBD2 (6 bases). The CDR3 is 14 residues long. Germline values: CDR1 SGHRS, CDR2 YFSETQ. V lost 6 bases, J lost 6 bases, and 15 bases lay in between. The chain's CDR3 is CASKIFGGAGELFF. The DNA for the CDR3 is TGCGCCAGCAAAATATTCGGGGGAGCCGGGGAGCTGTTTTTT. Drawing the rest from reference TRBV5-1 and TRBJ2-2, the complete variable domain is KAGVTQTPRYLIKTRGQQVTLSCSPISGHRSVSWYQQTPGQGLQFLFEYFSETQRNKGNFPGRFSGRQFSNSRSEMNVSTLELGDSALYLCASKIFGGAGELFFGEGSRLTVL.

This clone appeared a few times. The chain uses TRBV19 and TRBJ1-1; unclear D gene. Germline V gives CDR1 LNHDA, CDR2 SQIVND (reference sequence). The CDR3 totals 13 residues. V lost 5 bases, J lost 8 bases, and 15 bases lay in between. The CDR3 coding sequence is TGTGCCAGTAGTCCTCTTAGCCCCCAGGAAGCTTTCTTT. It specifies CASSPLSPQEAFF.

The rearrangement links TRBV30 to TRBJ2-1; 11 positions match TRBD2. Per the germline V gene, CDR1 is GTSNPN and CDR2 is SVGIG (reference sequence). The CDR3 sequence is 15 residues long. V lost 2 bases to trimming and J lost 5 bases; unmatched junction nucleotides: 5. CDR3 coding DNA: TGTGCCTGGAGTTCAGGGACTAGCGGCGACAATGAGCAGTTCTTC. This gives the protein CAWSSGTSGDNEQFF.

V and J are TRBV5-4 and TRBJ2-3; the match to TRBD2 covers 9 bases. The V and J ends lost 7 bases and 4 bases, in that order; junction bases with no gene match: 7. Germline lookup yields CDR1 SGHNT and CDR2 YYREEE (reference sequence). The CDR3 contains 14 residues. The CDR3 here is CASFSRGGPDTQYF. CDR3 sequence (DNA): TGTGCCAGCTTCTCGCGGGGGGGCCCAGATACGCAGTATTTT.

Here the CDR3 DNA reads TGTGCCAGCAGCCTAGGACTAGCGGGGGGCGTCGAGCAGTACTTC. This sequence encodes CASSLGLAGGVEQYF. The rearrangement uses TRBV7-2 and TRBJ2-7; 14 nucleotides match TRBD2. The CDR3 has 15 amino acids. Looked up from germline, CDR1 is SGHTA and CDR2 is FQGNSA. V lost 5 bases and J lost 6; bases outside the gene matches: 6.

The chain combines TRBV5-1 with TRBJ2-2, with 12 bases identical to TRBD2. Germline V CDR1 and CDR2: SGHRS, YFSETQ. This CDR3 comprises 16 residues. With 4 bases clipped from V and 4 bases from J, the junction kept 5 bases outside the gene matches. CDR3 amino acids: CASSPGLAGTTGELFF. Here the CDR3 DNA reads TGCGCCAGCAGCCCCGGACTAGCGGGAACCACCGGGGAGCTGTTTTTT.

Only a few counts were recorded for this clone. The gene calls are TRBV19 and TRBJ2-7, with D perhaps TRBD2 (6 bases). The CDR3 covers 15 residues. The ends were cut back, 2 bases at V and 7 bases at J, with 18 bases in the middle. Per germline, CDR1 LNHDA and CDR2 SQIVND (reference sequence). The CDR3 coding sequence is TGTGCCAGTAGTATACTGGCTGGGGGAGGCAGGGAGCAGTACTTC. Translating it yields CASSILAGGGREQYF.

The chain is built from TRBV19 and TRBJ2-2; 8 positions agree with TRBD1. J lost 4 bases, V lost 6 bases, and 10 bases had no gene match. The CDR3 length is 16 residues. Germline values: CDR1 LNHDA, CDR2 SQIVND (reference sequence). CDR3 loop: CASRLPGTGFTGELFF. In DNA, the CDR3 is TGTGCCAGTAGACTCCCCGGGACAGGCTTCACCGGGGAGCTGTTTTTT.

The chain couples TRBV11-3 to TRBJ2-1, with 10 nucleotides matching TRBD2. With V trimmed by 5 bases and J by 3 bases, 7 bases remained unmatched. Germline CDR1 and CDR2: SGHNT and YENEEA. This CDR3 has 16 amino acids. CDR3 sequence (DNA): TGTGCCAGCAGCCCATACACTAGCGGGGACTACAATGAGCAGTTCTTC. This translates into CASSPYTSGDYNEQFF. Based on the CDR3 plus reference TRBV11-3 and TRBJ2-1, the full variable domain is EAGVVQSPRYKIIEKKQPVAFWCNPISGHNTLYWYLQNLGQGPELLIRYENEEAVDDSQLPKDRFSAERLKGVDSTLKIQPAELGDSAVYLCASSPYTSGDYNEQFFGPGTRLTVL.

The gene calls are TRBV2 and TRBJ2-1; 7 nucleotides match TRBD1. Germline values: CDR1 SNHLY, CDR2 FYNNEI. The length of the CDR3 is 15 residues. The J segment lost 3 bases and the V segment lost 6 bases, leaving 8 bases of the junction unmatched. The CDR3 DNA reads as TGTGCCAGCAGAGAACAGACAGGGTTCTACAATGAGCAGTTCTTC. This translates into CASREQTGFYNEQFF.

This clone was seen just once. The chain joins TRBV4-1 to TRBJ2-3; 7 nucleotides match TRBD2. After removal of 2 bases from V and 0 bases from J, the junction contained 20 bases not matched to a gene. CDR1 and CDR2 from the germline V gene are MGHRA and YSYEKL. The CDR3 has 21 amino acids. CDR3 region: CASSQRGLGGSGQPSTDTQYF. The CDR3 DNA reads as TGCGCCAGCAGCCAAAGAGGCCTGGGGGGTAGCGGGCAGCCTAGCACAGATACGCAGTATTTT.

This rearrangement joins TRBV28 to TRBJ2-7, with no clear D. Trimming removed 6 bases from V and 0 bases from J, with 18 bases in between. Germline lookup yields CDR1 MDHEN and CDR2 SYDVKM. The CDR3 has 16 residues. The CDR3 is CASSRMSVRYSYEQYF. The CDR3, as DNA: TGTGCCAGCAGCCGCATGTCGGTACGTTACTCCTACGAGCAGTACTTC.

This chain connects TRBV7-2 to TRBJ2-1, with 9 nucleotides matching TRBD2. The germline V gene encodes CDR1 SGHTA and CDR2 FQGNSA. The CDR3 is 15 residues long. V trimming: 3 bases; J trimming: 5 bases; junction bases outside the gene matches: 5. CDR3 nucleotides: TGTGCCAGCAGCTTGACGCGGGGGGGAAACAATGAGCAGTTCTTC. Its protein is CASSLTRGGNNEQFF.

This rearrangement joins TRBV19 to TRBJ1-1; 8 bases are shared with TRBD1. The CDR3 has 14 amino acids. The V and J ends lost 5 bases and 4 bases, in that order; junction bases with no gene match: 6. Germline lookup yields CDR1 LNHDA and CDR2 SQIVND (reference sequence). The CDR3 sequence: CASSLQGARTEAFF. DNA of the CDR3: TGTGCCAGTAGTCTTCAGGGGGCGCGCACTGAAGCTTTCTTT. Supplemented by reference TRBV19 and TRBJ1-1, the full variable domain reads DGGITQSPKYLFRKEGQNVTLSCEQNLNHDAMYWYRQDPGQGLRLIYYSQIVNDFQKGDIAEGYSVSREKKESFPLTVTSAQKNPTAFYLCASSLQGARTEAFFGQGTRLTVV.

V is TRBV6-5 and J is TRBJ1-6, with 8 bases aligning to TRBD1. Looked up from germline, CDR1 is MNHEY and CDR2 is SVGAGI. CDR3 length equals 15 residues. V trimming: 2 bases; J trimming: 9 bases; junction bases outside the gene matches: 6. CDR3: CASSYRTGRSSPLHF. The DNA for the CDR3 is TGTGCCAGCAGTTACCGGACAGGGAGGAGTTCACCCCTCCACTTT.

The V and J genes are TRBV30 and TRBJ1-4; no firm D call. The V end was cut by 5 bases, the J end by 8 bases, with 15 bases between. There are 13 residues in the CDR3. Germline-derived CDR1 and CDR2 are GTSNPN and SVGIG (reference sequence). CDR3 sequence: CAWGRGSYEKLFF. The CDR3 DNA reads TGTGCCTGGGGGCGGGGTTCTTACGAAAAACTGTTTTTT.

The V and J genes are TRBV5-1 and TRBJ1-2; possibly TRBD1 for D (6 bases). The germline CDR1 and CDR2 sequences are SGHRS and YFSETQ. The CDR3 covers 13 residues. V dropped 3 bases and J dropped 6 bases, with 12 bases sitting between them. The CDR3 coding sequence is TGCGCCAGCAGCTGGGGGGGGGCTGATGGCTACACCTTC. Protein: CASSWGGADGYTF.

Here the CDR3 DNA reads TGTGCCAGCAGTTGGGGGGTCCGTCAGCCCCAGCATTTT. Its translation: CASSWGVRQPQHF. This chain links TRBV27 with TRBJ1-5; D is possibly TRBD1 (5 bases). The V end was cut by 4 bases, the J end by 6 bases, with 10 bases between. CDR3 length equals 13 residues. The germline CDR1 and CDR2 sequences are MNHEY and SMNVEV (reference sequence).

The V and J genes are TRBV7-9 and TRBJ2-5, with D possibly matching TRBD1 (7 bases). The ends were cut back, 8 bases at V and 4 bases at J, with 8 bases in the middle. Looked up from germline, CDR1 is SEHNR and CDR2 is FQNEAQ (reference sequence). CDR3 length equals 11 residues. The CDR3 nucleotides are TGTGCCAGCCAGGGGGGAGAGACCCAGTACTTC. Protein: CASQGGETQYF.